Listed below are T cell receptor beta chains from one sample, sequenced in a study of cytomegalovirus exposure and HLA in healthy donors. The table came from immunoSEQ multiplex PCR; TCRdb's copy has only in-frame clones and leaves some out. This sample yields roughly 80,000 clones, of which approximately 80% are seen a single time; around 1.8% belongs to the top ten. Sequenced material: PBMCs. These receptors all stem from a woman aged 25 to 45 in good health and CMV-seronegative. CDR3s include the opening cysteine and the closing phenylalanine or tryptophan. The order of the fields is J gene, V gene, clone size, CDR3 protein. Not every row has a clone size; where given, it reads once, few, many or a size class.

TRBJ2-7,TRBV19,NA,CASSPQQGTYEQYF
TRBJ2-2,TRBV4-2,NA,CASSRTVLAAPTGELFF
TRBJ2-7,TRBV10-1,NA,CASSADPPSGSAYEQYF
TRBJ2-1,TRBV7-2,NA,CASSLGAGDNEQFF
TRBJ2-7,TRBV27,few,CASSLRTGNTYEQYF
TRBJ2-3,TRBV5-1,NA,CASRPQGPSTDTQYF
TRBJ2-7,TRBV28,NA,CASSPPGFVNEQYF
TRBJ1-5,TRBV7-2,NA,CASSSGWLQPQHF
TRBJ2-1,TRBV5-1,NA,CASSFRSGGSYNEQFF
TRBJ1-1,TRBV30,NA,CAWSVGGVTEAFF
TRBJ2-1,TRBV28,NA,CASTVSSGRNNEQFF
TRBJ2-7,TRBV5-1,once,CASSSGTSGSHEQYF
TRBJ1-1,TRBV9,NA,CASSPIGGGAFF
TRBJ1-1,TRBV27,NA,CASSFGRGDWTEAFF
TRBJ2-3,TRBV27,NA,CASSFSRQSTDTQYF
TRBJ2-7,TRBV19,NA,CASSTGLAYEQYF
TRBJ2-1,TRBV28,NA,CATRQGYNEQFF
TRBJ2-7,TRBV6-5,NA,CASNTPHEQYF
TRBJ2-1,TRBV5-1,NA,CASSLALGVAGVNEQFF
TRBJ1-2,TRBV5-1,once,CASSLEWKRNGYTF
TRBJ1-1,TRBV28,NA,CASSTGFNTEAFF
TRBJ1-1,TRBV5-5,few,CASSRGQGVGTEAFF
TRBJ2-7,TRBV19,few,CASTDRSSYEQYF
TRBJ2-1,TRBV7-9,NA,CASSSGQGNYNEQFF
TRBJ1-1,TRBV27,NA,CASSRGQGTGNTEAFF
TRBJ1-1,TRBV2,few,CASRFWGGEEAFF